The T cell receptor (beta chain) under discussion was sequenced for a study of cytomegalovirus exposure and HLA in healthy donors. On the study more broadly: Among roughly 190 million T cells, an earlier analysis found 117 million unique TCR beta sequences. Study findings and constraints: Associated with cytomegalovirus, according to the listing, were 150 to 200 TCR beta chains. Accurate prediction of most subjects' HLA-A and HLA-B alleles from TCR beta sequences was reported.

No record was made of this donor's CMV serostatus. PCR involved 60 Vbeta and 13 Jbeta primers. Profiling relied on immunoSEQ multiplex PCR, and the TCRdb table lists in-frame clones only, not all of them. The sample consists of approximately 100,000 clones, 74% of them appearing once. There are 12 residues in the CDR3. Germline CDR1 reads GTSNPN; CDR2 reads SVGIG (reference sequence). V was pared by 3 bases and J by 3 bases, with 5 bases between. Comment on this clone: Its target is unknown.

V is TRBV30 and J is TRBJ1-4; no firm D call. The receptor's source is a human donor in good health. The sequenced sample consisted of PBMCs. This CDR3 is CAWRASNEKLFF. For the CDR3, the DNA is TGTGCCTGGAGGGCCTCTAATGAAAAACTGTTTTTT.